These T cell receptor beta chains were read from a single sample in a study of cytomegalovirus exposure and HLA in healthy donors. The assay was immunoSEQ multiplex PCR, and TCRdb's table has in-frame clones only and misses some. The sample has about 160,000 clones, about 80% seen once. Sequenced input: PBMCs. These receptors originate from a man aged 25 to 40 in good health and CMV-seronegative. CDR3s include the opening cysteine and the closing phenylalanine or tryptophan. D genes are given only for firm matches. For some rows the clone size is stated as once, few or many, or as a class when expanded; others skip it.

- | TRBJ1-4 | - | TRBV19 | CASGEQGRSEKLFF | TGTGCCAGTGGGGAACAGGGTCGAAGTGAAAAACTGTTTTTT
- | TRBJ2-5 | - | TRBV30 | CAWSGLTGRGTQYF | TGTGCCTGGAGCGGACTGACAGGCCGCGGGACCCAGTACTTC
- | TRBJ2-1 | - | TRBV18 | CASSPRLAEQFF | TGTGCCAGCTCACCACGGTTAGCTGAGCAGTTCTTC
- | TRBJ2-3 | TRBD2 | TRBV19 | CASSMASSGMDTQYF | TGTGCCAGTAGTATGGCGTCTAGCGGGATGGATACGCAGTATTTT
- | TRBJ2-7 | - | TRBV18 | CASSQGYTDEQYF | TGTGCCAGCTCACAGGGGTATACCGACGAGCAGTACTTC
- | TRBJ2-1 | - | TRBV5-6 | CASSQVRDNYNEQFF | TGTGCCAGCAGCCAGGTAAGGGACAACTACAATGAGCAGTTCTTC
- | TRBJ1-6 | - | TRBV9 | CASSVEAGNSPLHF | TGTGCCAGCAGCGTAGAGGCAGGCAATTCACCCCTCCACTTT
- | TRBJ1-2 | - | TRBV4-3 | CASSQEVYDGYGYTF | TGCGCCAGCAGCCAAGAAGTGTATGACGGGTATGGCTACACCTTC
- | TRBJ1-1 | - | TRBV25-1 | CASSESSGANTEAFF | TGTGCCAGCAGTGAATCAAGTGGAGCCAACACTGAAGCTTTCTTT
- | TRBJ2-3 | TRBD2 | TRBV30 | CAWSSGLAGGMSDTQYF | TGTGCCTGGAGCTCGGGCCTAGCGGGGGGCATGTCAGATACGCAGTATTTT
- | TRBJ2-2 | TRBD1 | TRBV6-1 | CASSETGQGGTGELFF | TGTGCCAGCAGTGAGACCGGACAGGGGGGCACCGGGGAGCTGTTTTTT
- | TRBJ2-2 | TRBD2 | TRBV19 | CASSIVDGRVTGELFF | TGTGCCAGTAGTATAGTAGACGGGAGGGTGACCGGGGAGCTGTTTTTT
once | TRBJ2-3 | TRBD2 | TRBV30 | CAWGAAGGYSTDTQYF | TGTGCCTGGGGTGCAGCGGGAGGGTATAGCACAGATACGCAGTATTTT
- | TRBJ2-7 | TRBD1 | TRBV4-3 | CASSQAPTGGYEQYF | TGCGCCAGCAGCCAGGCCCCGACAGGGGGCTACGAGCAGTACTTC